This T cell receptor beta chain was identified during a study of spatial heterogeneity in lung cancer. Overall study: Alpha-chain detections were consistently fewer than beta-chain detections among the sequences. On average, each unique TCR and UMI combination appeared more than ten times in raw reads.

A unique molecular identifier was attached to every TCR cDNA molecule. MiXCR, applied by TCRdb to the 5' RACE reads, yields one record per CDR3 protein. Of roughly 26,000 distinct CDR3 sequences in the sample, roughly 6% are singletons; the top ten hold 20% to 25%. The V gene's germline CDR1 is LNHDA and CDR2 SQIVND (reference sequence). With 3 bases removed from V and 1 base from J, the gap between germline ends came to 6 bases. The CDR3 spans 13 residues. Time point: blood at routine non-recurrence follow-up after resection. The sequenced material consisted of unsorted whole RNA from tumor, nontumor lung or frozen PBMC. There are a few counts of this clonotype.

Source: PBMCs, taken at follow-up. This clonotype was sampled from a male donor with early-stage non-small cell lung cancer. V and J are TRBV19 and TRBJ2-5; D is unclear. Here the CDR3 DNA reads TGTGCCAGTAGTATGAATGCCCAAGAGACCCAGTACTTC. It translates to CASSMNAQETQYF.